Shown below are 23 T cell receptor beta chains from a single sample sequenced in a study of blood T cell repertoires in COVID-19. TCRdb keeps only in-frame clones here, not all; method: immunoSEQ multiplex PCR. There are 250,000 to 350,000 clones in the sample; around 89% occur only once, and around 12% lies in the top ten. Specimen: peripheral blood. Receptors were obtained from a woman between 55 and 75 years old with acute or convalescent COVID-19.

The gene calls are TRBV11-2 and TRBJ1-1; D unclear. Germline loops: CDR1 SGHAT, CDR2 FQNNGV. This CDR3 is built from 18 residues. V was clipped by 1 base and J by 2 bases, with 20 bases between them. The DNA for the CDR3 is TGTGCCAGCAGCTTAGCGGCGCCGAAGGCCGGGTTAAACACTGAAGCTTTCTTT. The encoded protein is CASSLAAPKAGLNTEAFF.

The V call is TRBV7-2, the J call TRBJ1-6; 7 positions agree with TRBD1. Trimming at V came to 1 base and at J to 16 bases, leaving 13 bases not matched to a gene. Germline values: CDR1 SGHTA, CDR2 FQGNSA. This CDR3 contains 15 residues. DNA for the CDR3: TGTGCCAGCAGCTTAGTGGCACAGGGGCCGGCAGATCTCCACTTT. It specifies CASSLVAQGPADLHF.

The chain is built from TRBV4-1 and TRBJ1-3; TRBD1 aligns across 8 bases. The DNA end lines up better with TRBJ2-2; the J call may be wrong. CDR1 is MGHRA, CDR2 YSYEKL, per germline. The CDR3 extends over 16 amino acids. The CDR3 reads CASSQWTGRRTGELFF. The DNA of the CDR3 is TGCGCCAGCAGCCAATGGACAGGGAGGCGCACCGGGGAGCTGTTTTTT.

The V gene is TRBV9, the J gene TRBJ2-1; no clear D gene. The germline V and J ends were trimmed by 0 bases and 5 bases, with 12 bases remaining between them. Germline values: CDR1 SGDLS, CDR2 YYNGEE. The CDR3 covers 15 residues. CDR3: CASSVETYHDNEQFF. The CDR3 DNA reads as TGTGCCAGCAGCGTAGAGACTTATCACGACAATGAGCAGTTCTTC.

V gene TRBV19 combines with J gene TRBJ1-5; D may be TRBD1 (6 bases). Trimming cost V 8 bases and J 5 bases, with 13 bases left between them. Germline CDR1 reads LNHDA; CDR2 reads SQIVND (reference sequence). The CDR3 is 13 amino acids. The DNA for the CDR3 is TGTGCCAGTGGGGCAGGGGCCTATCAGCCCCAGCATTTT. Translating gives CASGAGAYQPQHF.

The chain joins TRBV11-2 to TRBJ2-7; D is uncertain. CDR3 length: 11 amino acids. The V end lost 2 bases, the J end lost 6 bases, and 5 bases lay between the germline ends. The V gene's germline CDR1 is SGHAT and CDR2 FQNNGV. The CDR3 DNA reads as TGTGCCAGCAGCTTATCCATCGAGCAGTACTTC. Translation: CASSLSIEQYF.

The CDR3 sequence: CASRTSSYEQYF. For the CDR3, the DNA is TGTGCCAGCAGAACAAGCTCCTACGAGCAGTACTTC. V usage is TRBV27 and J usage is TRBJ2-7; the D is unclear. CDR3 size: 12 residues. CDR1 is MNHEY, CDR2 SMNVEV, per germline (reference sequence). Trimming shortened V by 6 bases and J by 0 bases, and 6 bases separated the two germline ends.

V usage is TRBV7-8 and J usage is TRBJ1-5, with D possibly TRBD1 on 6 matching bases. Trimming took off 4 bases at V and 4 bases at J, with 11 bases between the two ends. The CDR3 runs 14 residues. The germline V gene encodes CDR1 SGHVS and CDR2 FQNEAQ. The CDR3: CASSSPGQNQPQHF. The CDR3 coding sequence is TGTGCCAGCAGCTCGCCGGGACAAAATCAGCCCCAGCATTTT.

V usage is TRBV7-3 and J usage is TRBJ2-1; TRBD1 matches at 8 bases. The CDR3 contains 15 residues. V was pared by 2 bases and J by 7 bases, with 7 bases of the junction left unmatched. Germline CDR1 and CDR2: SGHTA and FQGTGA. The CDR3 DNA is TGTGCCAGCAGCTTACAGGGGGCGACGGGGAATGAGCAGTTCTTC. Protein: CASSLQGATGNEQFF.

The V call is TRBV7-2, the J call TRBJ2-7, with TRBD2 matching 7 bases. Trimming cost V 5 bases and J 4 bases; bases outside gene matches: 8. The CDR3 sequence is 14 residues long. CDR1 and CDR2 (germline): SGHTA, FQGNSA. The CDR3 nucleotides read TGTGCCAGCAGCGCGTCGACCGGGAGGTACGAGCAGTACTTC. Its protein is CASSASTGRYEQYF.

CDR3 DNA: TGTGCCAGCGGGAAGGGGCGTACCACAGATACGCAGTATTTT. Translation: CASGKGRTTDTQYF. The rearrangement uses TRBV27 and TRBJ2-3; possible D gene TRBD1, 5 bases. The V gene's germline CDR1 is MNHEY and CDR2 SMNVEV (reference sequence). The germline V and J ends were trimmed by 8 bases and 2 bases, with 14 bases remaining between them. The CDR3 has 14 residues.

The chain carries TRBV10-3 and TRBJ2-3, with a tentative D call TRBD2 (6 bases). Looked up from germline, CDR1 is ENHRY and CDR2 is SYGVKD. Trimming left V 6 bases short and J 3 bases short, with 16 bases between. The CDR3 loop spans 15 amino acids. The CDR3 sequence is CAISPGTQQTDTQYF. The CDR3 nucleotides read TGTGCCATCAGCCCCGGGACTCAGCAAACAGATACGCAGTATTTT.

The chain uses TRBV15 and TRBJ1-5, with 7 positions matching TRBD1. V lost 5 bases, J lost 5 bases, and 9 bases stayed unmatched. The CDR3 spans 15 residues. In germline, CDR1 is LNHNV, CDR2 YYDKDF (reference sequence). The CDR3: CATSADRDRDQPQHF. In DNA, the CDR3 is TGTGCCACCAGCGCTGACAGGGATCGCGATCAGCCCCAGCATTTT.

The gene calls are TRBV9 and TRBJ1-2, with a possible D match to TRBD1 (6 bases). Germline V lookup: CDR1 SGDLS, CDR2 YYNGEE. V was cut by 3 bases and J by 7 bases, with 16 bases left in between. The CDR3 covers 14 residues. CDR3 DNA sequence: TGTGCCAGCAGCGCCAGGGGCTTGGCCAGTGGCTACACCTTC. Amino acid sequence: CASSARGLASGYTF.

The gene calls are TRBV6-2 or TRBV6-3 and TRBJ2-7; D may be TRBD1 (5 bases). This CDR3 is built from 18 residues. From germline, CDR1 is MNHEY and CDR2 SVGEGT. The V end was cut by 3 bases, the J end by 0 bases, with 21 bases between. The chain's CDR3 is CASSYPALQADRSYEQYF. CDR3 bases: TGTGCCAGCAGTTATCCCGCCCTACAGGCAGACCGCTCCTACGAGCAGTACTTC.

This sequence joins TRBV6-6 and TRBJ2-7; TRBD1 agrees at 7 bases. The germline V gene encodes CDR1 MNHNY and CDR2 SVGAGI (reference sequence). The J segment lost 2 bases and the V segment lost 5 bases, leaving 6 bases of the junction unmatched. The CDR3 runs 14 residues. The CDR3 coding sequence is TGTGCCAGCAGTCCTCCGGGACAGACCTACGAGCAGTACTTC. Translating it yields CASSPPGQTYEQYF.

The CDR3 region is CASSGTGNNQPQHF. CDR3 sequence (DNA): TGTGCCAGCAGCGGGACAGGGAACAATCAGCCCCAGCATTTT. The chain combines TRBV25-1 with TRBJ1-5, with 9 bases aligning to TRBD1. Germline-derived CDR1 and CDR2 are MGHDK and SYGVNS. The CDR3 has 14 amino acids. Unmatched junction bases numbered 3, after V lost 6 bases and J lost 3 bases.

The chain is built from TRBV2 and TRBJ1-6; TRBD1 matches 7 bases. CDR1 and CDR2 from the germline V gene are SNHLY and FYNNEI. This CDR3 has 15 residues. V dropped 8 bases and J dropped 6; count of bases not matched to a gene: 10. The CDR3 DNA sequence: TGTGCCAGCGAGAAGGACAGGTCGGGTAATTCACCCCTCCACTTT. It encodes CASEKDRSGNSPLHF. Full variable domain (missing parts from reference TRBV2 and TRBJ1-6): EPEVTQTPSHQVTQMGQEVILRCVPISNHLYFYWYRQILGQKVEFLVSFYNNEISEKSEIFDDQFSVERPDGSNFTLKIRSTKLEDSAMYFCASEKDRSGNSPLHFGNGTRLTVT.

CDR3 coding DNA: TGTGCCAGCGCACAGGGACAGGGTTCACCCCTCCACTTT. This encodes CASAQGQGSPLHF. This rearrangement joins TRBV7-9 to TRBJ1-6; 9 nucleotides match TRBD1. Losses at the gene ends were 8 bases for V and 9 bases for J; bases not matched to a gene: 5. CDR1 is SEHNR and CDR2 is FQNEAQ in the germline V gene (reference sequence). This CDR3 has 13 amino acids.

This chain uses TRBV30 with TRBJ1-1; D possibly corresponds to TRBD1 (5 bases). V gave up 2 bases and J gave up 10 bases, with 17 bases separating them. The CDR3 is made up of 13 amino acids. Per germline, CDR1 GTSNPN and CDR2 SVGIG (reference sequence). The CDR3 is CAWSRGGSLIAFF. In DNA form, the CDR3 reads TGTGCCTGGAGTCGGGGGGGGTCCCTTATAGCTTTCTTT.

V and J are TRBV7-8 and TRBJ1-4; D not resolved. This CDR3 contains 16 residues. Germline V gives CDR1 SGHVS, CDR2 FQNEAQ. V was trimmed by 5 bases and J by 0 bases, leaving 13 bases between them. In DNA, the CDR3 is TGTGCCAGCAGCCTCACGGAGTCTGCAACTAATGAAAAACTGTTTTTT. It codes for CASSLTESATNEKLFF. Full variable domain (rest looked up from reference TRBV7-8 and TRBJ1-4): GAGVSQSPRYKVAKRGQDVALRCDPISGHVSLFWYQQALGQGPEFLTYFQNEAQLDKSGLPSDRFFAERPEGSVSTLKIQRTQQEDSAVYLCASSLTESATNEKLFFGSGTQLSVL.

The rearrangement joins TRBV4-2 to TRBJ1-4; 7 positions match TRBD1. The CDR3 loop spans 13 amino acids. After removal of 0 bases from V and 17 bases from J, the junction contained 9 bases not matched to a gene. CDR1 is LGHNA, CDR2 YNFKEQ, per germline. The CDR3, as DNA: TGTGCCAGCAGCCAAGATAAGGGGGCAGGGACTTTTTTT. Amino acid sequence: CASSQDKGAGTFF.

This sequence joins TRBV11-2 and TRBJ2-2; 7 bases agree with TRBD1. Germline CDR1 is SGHAT and CDR2 is FQNNGV. The length of the CDR3 is 14 residues. With V trimmed by 3 bases and J by 7 bases, 5 bases remained unmatched. The CDR3 nucleotides read TGTGCCAGCAGCTTGGACAGGTTCCGCGGGGAGCTGTTTTTT. Translating it yields CASSLDRFRGELFF.